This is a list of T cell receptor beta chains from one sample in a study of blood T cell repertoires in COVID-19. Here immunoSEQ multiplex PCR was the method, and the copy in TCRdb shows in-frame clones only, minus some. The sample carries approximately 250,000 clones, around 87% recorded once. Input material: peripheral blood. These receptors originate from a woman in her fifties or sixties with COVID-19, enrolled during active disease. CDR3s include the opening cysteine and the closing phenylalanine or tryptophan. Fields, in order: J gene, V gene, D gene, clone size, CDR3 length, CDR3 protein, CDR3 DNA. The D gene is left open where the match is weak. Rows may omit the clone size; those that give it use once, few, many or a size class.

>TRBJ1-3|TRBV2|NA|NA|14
CASRRESSGNTIYF
TGTGCCAGCAGGCGGGAGTCTTCTGGAAACACCATATATTTT
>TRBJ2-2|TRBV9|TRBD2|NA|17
CASSPFPSGLSTGELFF
TGTGCCAGCAGCCCTTTTCCTAGCGGGCTTAGTACCGGGGAGCTGTTTTTT
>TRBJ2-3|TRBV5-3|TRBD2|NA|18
CARSSPLAGGPNTDTQYF
TGTGCCAGAAGCTCCCCGCTAGCGGGAGGGCCTAACACAGATACGCAGTATTTT
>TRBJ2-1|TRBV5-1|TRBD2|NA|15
CASSSGTSGNNEQFF
TGCGCCAGCAGCTCCGGGACTAGCGGGAACAATGAGCAGTTCTTC
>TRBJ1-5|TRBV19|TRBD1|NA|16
CASSRSRQGGNQPQHF
TGTGCCAGTAGTAGGAGTCGACAGGGGGGTAATCAGCCCCAGCATTTT
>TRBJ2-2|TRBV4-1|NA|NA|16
CASSQESTLTSGELFF
TGCGCCAGCAGCCAAGAGTCTACGTTAACCTCCGGGGAGCTGTTTTTT
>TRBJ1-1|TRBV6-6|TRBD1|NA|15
CASSSRQGGNTEAFF
TGTGCCAGCAGTTCTCGACAGGGTGGGAACACTGAAGCTTTCTTT
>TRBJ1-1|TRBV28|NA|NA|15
CASSSPGLINTEAFF
TGTGCCAGCAGTTCCCCCGGACTAATAAACACTGAAGCTTTCTTT
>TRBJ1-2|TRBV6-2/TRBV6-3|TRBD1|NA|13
CASSYSRGQGCTF
TGTGCCAGCAGTTACTCCCGGGGACAGGGGTGCACCTTC
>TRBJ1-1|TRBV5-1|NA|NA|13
CASFRGVNTEAFF
TGCGCCAGCTTCCGGGGGGTGAACACTGAAGCTTTCTTT
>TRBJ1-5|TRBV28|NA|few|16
CASSRAGGSSNQPQHF
TGTGCCAGCTCGCGTGCAGGAGGGTCTAGCAATCAGCCCCAGCATTTT
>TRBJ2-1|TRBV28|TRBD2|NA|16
CASSTLAGVSGNEQFF
TGTGCCAGCAGTACCCTAGCGGGAGTTTCTGGGAATGAGCAGTTCTTC
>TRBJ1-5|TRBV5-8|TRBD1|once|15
CASSLWKQGVQPQHF
TGTGCCAGCAGCTTGTGGAAACAGGGGGTTCAGCCCCAGCATTTT
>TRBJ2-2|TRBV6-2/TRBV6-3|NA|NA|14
CASSWVGQSGELFF
TGTGCCAGCAGCTGGGTGGGGCAATCCGGGGAGCTGTTTTTT
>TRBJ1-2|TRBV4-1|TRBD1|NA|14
CASSRDRGTYGYTF
TGCGCCAGCAGCCGGGACAGGGGGACCTATGGCTACACCTTC
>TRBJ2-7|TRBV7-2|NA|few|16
CASRAGAGLASYEQYF
TGTGCCAGCAGGGCGGGTGCTGGGCTAGCGAGTTACGAGCAGTACTTC
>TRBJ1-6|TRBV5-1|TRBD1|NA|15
CASSLEGQGYSPLHF
TGCGCCAGCAGCTTGGAGGGACAGGGGTATTCACCCCTCCACTTT
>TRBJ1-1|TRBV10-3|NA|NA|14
CAISVVGGDTEAFF
TGTGCCATCAGTGTTGTCGGGGGGGACACTGAAGCTTTCTTT
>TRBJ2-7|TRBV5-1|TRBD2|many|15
CASSLSAGVLHEQYF
TGCGCCAGCAGCTTGTCTGCGGGAGTATTACACGAGCAGTACTTC
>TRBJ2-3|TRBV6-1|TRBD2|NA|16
CASSGAAGLGTDTQYF
TGTGCCAGCAGTGGAGCAGCGGGATTAGGCACAGATACGCAGTATTTT
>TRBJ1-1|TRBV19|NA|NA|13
CASSIGGDTEAFF
TGTGCCAGTAGTATAGGCGGCGACACTGAAGCTTTCTTT
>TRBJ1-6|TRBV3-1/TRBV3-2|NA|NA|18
CASSQDTTVRPYNSPLHF
TGTGCCAGCAGCCAAGATACGACAGTCCGCCCCTATAATTCACCCCTCCACTTT
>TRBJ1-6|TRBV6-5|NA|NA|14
CASSRQDSNSPLHF
TGTGCCAGCAGTAGACAGGATTCCAATTCACCCCTCCACTTT
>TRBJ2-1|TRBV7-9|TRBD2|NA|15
CASSLASGIPNEQFF
TGTGCCAGCAGCTTAGCTAGCGGGATACCCAATGAGCAGTTCTTC
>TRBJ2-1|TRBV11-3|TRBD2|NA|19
CASSQKGNSGGSSYNEQFF
TGTGCCAGCAGTCAAAAGGGTAATAGCGGGGGAAGCTCCTACAATGAGCAGTTCTTC
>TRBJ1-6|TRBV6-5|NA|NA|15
CASRRGTLYNSPLHF
TGTGCCAGCAGAAGAGGGACACTTTATAATTCACCCCTCCACTTT
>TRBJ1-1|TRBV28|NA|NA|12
CASTRTSGRTFF
TGTGCCAGCACCCGTACGTCCGGGAGGACTTTCTTT
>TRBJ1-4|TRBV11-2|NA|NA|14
CASGLRRENEKLFF
TGTGCCAGTGGGTTGAGGCGGGAAAATGAAAAACTGTTTTTT
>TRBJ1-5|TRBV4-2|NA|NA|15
CASSQDSYSNQPQHF
TGTGCCAGCAGCCAAGACAGTTATAGCAATCAGCCCCAGCATTTT
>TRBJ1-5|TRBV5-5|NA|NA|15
CASSPGLYGNQPQHF
TGTGCCAGCAGCCCGGGACTATATGGCAATCAGCCCCAGCATTTT
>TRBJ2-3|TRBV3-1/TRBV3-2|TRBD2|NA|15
CASSPRTSGTDTQYF
TGTGCCAGCAGCCCGCGGACTAGCGGGACAGATACGCAGTATTTT
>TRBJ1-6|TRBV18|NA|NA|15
CASSQRGNYNSPLHF
TGTGCCAGCTCGCAACGGGGAAACTATAATTCACCCCTCCACTTT
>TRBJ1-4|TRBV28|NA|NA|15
CASSLDSATNEKLFF
TGTGCCAGCAGTCTAGACAGTGCAACTAATGAAAAACTGTTTTTT
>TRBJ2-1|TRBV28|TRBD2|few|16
CASSFYSGLAPNEQFF
TGTGCCAGCAGTTTCTATTCGGGACTAGCGCCTAATGAGCAGTTCTTC
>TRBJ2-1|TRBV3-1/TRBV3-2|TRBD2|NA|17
CASSQDLAGASYNEQFF
TGTGCCAGCAGCCAAGATCTTGCGGGAGCGTCCTACAATGAGCAGTTCTTC
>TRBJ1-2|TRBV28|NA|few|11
CATSNRDGYTF
TGTGCCACCTCGAACAGGGATGGCTACACCTTC
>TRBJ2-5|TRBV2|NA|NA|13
CASRKTEQETQYF
TGTGCCAGCAGAAAGACAGAGCAAGAGACCCAGTACTTC
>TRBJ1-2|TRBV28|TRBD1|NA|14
CASTRDRRDYGYTF
TGTGCCAGCACCCGGGACAGGCGAGACTATGGCTACACCTTC
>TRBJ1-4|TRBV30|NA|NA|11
CAAGPNEKLFF
TGTGCCGCGGGGCCCAATGAAAAACTGTTTTTT
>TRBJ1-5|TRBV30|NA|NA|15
CAWSLRAGSNQPQHF
TGTGCCTGGAGCCTAAGGGCAGGGAGCAATCAGCCCCAGCATTTT
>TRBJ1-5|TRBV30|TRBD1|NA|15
CAWSPDRGFNQPQHF
TGTGCCTGGAGTCCAGACAGGGGGTTCAATCAGCCCCAGCATTTT
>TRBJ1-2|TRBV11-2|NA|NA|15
CASSLRDSGGYGYTF
TGTGCCAGCAGCTTACGGGACTCTGGGGGCTATGGCTACACCTTC
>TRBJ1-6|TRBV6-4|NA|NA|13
CASSEEGGSPLHF
TGTGCCAGCAGTGAGGAAGGGGGATCACCCCTCCACTTT
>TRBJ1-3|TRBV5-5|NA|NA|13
CASSQSAGNTIYF
TGTGCCAGCAGCCAGTCAGCTGGAAACACCATATATTTT
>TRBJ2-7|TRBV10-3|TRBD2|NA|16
CAISAQGTSGSYEQYF
TGTGCCATCAGCGCTCAAGGGACTAGCGGGAGCTACGAGCAGTACTTC
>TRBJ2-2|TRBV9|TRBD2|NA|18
CASSARLAGGPGTGELFF
TGTGCCAGCAGTGCGAGACTAGCGGGAGGGCCTGGCACCGGGGAGCTGTTTTTT
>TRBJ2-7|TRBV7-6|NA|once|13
CASSLAFGYEQYF
TGTGCCAGCAGCTTAGCCTTCGGGTACGAGCAGTACTTC
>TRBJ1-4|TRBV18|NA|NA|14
CASSPGAPGGKLFF
TGTGCCAGCTCACCAGGGGCCCCCGGTGGGAAACTGTTTTTT
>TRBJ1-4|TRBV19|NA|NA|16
CASSSQGTTTNEKLFF
TGTGCCAGTAGTAGTCAGGGAACTACAACTAATGAAAAACTGTTTTTT
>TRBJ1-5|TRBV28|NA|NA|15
CASSLRGRALWPQHF
TGTGCCAGCAGTTTACGAGGCAGGGCTCTTTGGCCCCAGCATTTT
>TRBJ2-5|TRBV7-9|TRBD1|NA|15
CASSPPPPRQGIVYF
TGTGCCAGCAGCCCCCCTCCCCCACGACAGGGGATTGTGTACTTC
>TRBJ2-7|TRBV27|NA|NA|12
CASSYPRGEQYF
TGTGCCAGCAGTTACCCTAGAGGCGAGCAGTACTTC
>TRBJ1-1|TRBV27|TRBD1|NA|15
CASSPGQAPPTEAFF
TGTGCCAGCAGTCCAGGACAGGCGCCGCCGACTGAAGCTTTCTTT
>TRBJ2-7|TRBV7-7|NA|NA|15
CASSLVGSLIYEQYF
TGTGCCAGCAGCTTAGTAGGTAGCCTCATCTACGAGCAGTACTTC
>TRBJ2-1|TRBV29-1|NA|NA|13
CSVVFRVNDEQFF
TGCAGCGTAGTATTCAGGGTTAACGATGAGCAGTTCTTC